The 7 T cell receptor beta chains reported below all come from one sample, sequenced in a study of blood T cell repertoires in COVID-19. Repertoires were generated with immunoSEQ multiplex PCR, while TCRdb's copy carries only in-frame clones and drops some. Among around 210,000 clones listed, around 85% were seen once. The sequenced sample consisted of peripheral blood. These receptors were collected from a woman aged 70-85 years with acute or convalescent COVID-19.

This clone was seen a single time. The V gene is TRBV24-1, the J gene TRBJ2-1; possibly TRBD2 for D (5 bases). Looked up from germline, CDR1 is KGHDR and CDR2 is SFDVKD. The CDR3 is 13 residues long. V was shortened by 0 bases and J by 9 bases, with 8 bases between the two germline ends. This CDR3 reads CATSDLIASEQFF. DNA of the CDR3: TGTGCCACCAGTGATTTGATAGCGAGTGAGCAGTTCTTC.

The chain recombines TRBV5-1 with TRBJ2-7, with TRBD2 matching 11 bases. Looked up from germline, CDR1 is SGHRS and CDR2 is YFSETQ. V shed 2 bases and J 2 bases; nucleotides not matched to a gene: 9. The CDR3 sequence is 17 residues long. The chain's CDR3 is CASSFKIAGGIPYEQYF. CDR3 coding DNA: TGCGCCAGCAGCTTCAAAATAGCGGGAGGGATCCCCTACGAGCAGTACTTC.

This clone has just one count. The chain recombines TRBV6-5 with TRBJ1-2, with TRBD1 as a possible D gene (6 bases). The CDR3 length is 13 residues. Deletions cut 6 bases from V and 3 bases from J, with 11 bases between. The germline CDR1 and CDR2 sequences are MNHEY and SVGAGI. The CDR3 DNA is TGTGCCAGCAGAGGAACAGGGTACTATGGCTACACCTTC. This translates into CASRGTGYYGYTF.

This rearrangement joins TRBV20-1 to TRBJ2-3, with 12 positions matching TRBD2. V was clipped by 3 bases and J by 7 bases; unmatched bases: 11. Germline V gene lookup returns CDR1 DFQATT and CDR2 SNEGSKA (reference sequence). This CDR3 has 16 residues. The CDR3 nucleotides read TGCAGTGCTAGTTCAAGCCTAGCGGGAGGGATTCATACGCAGTATTTT. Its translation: CSASSSLAGGIHTQYF.

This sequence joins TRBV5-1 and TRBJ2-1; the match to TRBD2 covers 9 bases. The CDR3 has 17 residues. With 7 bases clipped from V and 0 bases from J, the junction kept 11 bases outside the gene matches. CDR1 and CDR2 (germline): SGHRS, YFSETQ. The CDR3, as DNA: TGCGCCAGCGGTAGCGGGGGTATCGATCTCTCCTACAATGAGCAGTTCTTC. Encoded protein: CASGSGGIDLSYNEQFF.

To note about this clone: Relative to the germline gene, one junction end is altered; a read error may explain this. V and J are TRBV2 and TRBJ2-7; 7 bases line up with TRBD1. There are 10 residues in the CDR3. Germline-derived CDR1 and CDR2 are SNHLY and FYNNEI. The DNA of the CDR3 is TGTGCCAGCAGTGAGGACAGGATAGGGTTC. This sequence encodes CASSEDRIGF. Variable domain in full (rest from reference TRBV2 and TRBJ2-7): EPEVTQTPSHQVTQMGQEVILRCVPISNHLYFYWYRQILGQKVEFLVSFYNNEISEKSEIFDDQFSVERPDGSNFTLKIRSTKLEDSAMYFCASSEDRIGFGPGTRLTVT.

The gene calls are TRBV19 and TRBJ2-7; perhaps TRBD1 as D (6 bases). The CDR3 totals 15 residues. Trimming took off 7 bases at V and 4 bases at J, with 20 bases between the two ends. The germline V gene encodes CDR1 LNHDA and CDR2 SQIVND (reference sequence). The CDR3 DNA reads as TGTGCCAGTAAGAATGTTGGGACCGACAGGTACGAGCAGTACTTC. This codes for CASKNVGTDRYEQYF.